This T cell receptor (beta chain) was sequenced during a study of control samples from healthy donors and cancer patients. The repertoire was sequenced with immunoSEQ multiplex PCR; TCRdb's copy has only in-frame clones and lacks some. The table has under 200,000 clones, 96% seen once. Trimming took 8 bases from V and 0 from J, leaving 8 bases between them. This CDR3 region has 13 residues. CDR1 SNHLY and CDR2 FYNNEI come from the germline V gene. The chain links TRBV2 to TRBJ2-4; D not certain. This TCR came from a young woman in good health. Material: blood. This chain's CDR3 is CASGILAKNIQYF. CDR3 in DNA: TGTGCCAGCGGTATACTAGCCAAAAACATTCAGTACTTC.